The clone carrying this T cell receptor (beta chain) was detected a few times. The data stem from a study of blood T cell repertoires in COVID-19. Study details: COVID-19 samples from acute and convalescent phases originated in the United States, Italy and Spain.

The V gene's germline CDR1 is SSHAT and CDR2 FNYEAQ (reference sequence). Trimming cost V 5 bases and J 3 bases; bases outside gene matches: 7. CDR3 size: 15 residues. Original processing notes: Quantification of nucleated cells was approximated via reference gene primer amplification. Generated by immunoSEQ multiplex PCR, the TCRdb table keeps only in-frame clones and is missing some. For V, J and clone size, that table is used; D and trimming come from the DNA. The table lists 300,000 or so clones, approximately 89% of them singletons. The TCR was taken from a woman in her twenties or thirties with COVID-19, enrolled during active disease. The chain links TRBV7-7 to TRBJ2-5, with 9 positions matching TRBD1. The sequenced sample was peripheral blood. In nucleotides, the CDR3 is TGTGCCAGCAGCGCTGCCGGGACAGGGAAAGAGACCCAGTACTTC. This encodes CASSAAGTGKETQYF.